This T cell receptor (beta chain) was identified in a study of blood T cells in healthy people across ages. Primed by a sample-barcoded 5' primer and a J-beta primer mix, a second PCR proceeded for 7 to 11 cycles. TCRdb reanalysed the 5' RACE reads using MiXCR and keeps one entry per CDR3 protein. The sample carries roughly 1.5 million distinct CDR3 sequences, 42% recorded once. There are many counts of this clonotype. The V gene lost 6 bases and the J gene lost 4 bases, with 7 bases spanning the gap. The CDR3 extends over 12 amino acids. CDR1 and CDR2 from the germline V gene are MGHDK and SYGVNS. The sequenced sample consisted of blood. V and J are TRBV25-1 and TRBJ2-1; perhaps TRBD2 as D (5 bases). This TCR was recovered from a woman aged 18-35 years in good health. CDR3 in DNA: TGTGCCAGCAGCGGGAAGTACAATGAGCAGTTCTTC. This translates into CASSGKYNEQFF.